This paragraph covers one T cell receptor beta chain sequence. These data come from a study of blood T cell repertoires in COVID-19. Germline CDR1 is SQVTM and CDR2 is ANQGSEA. V was clipped by 4 bases and J by 2 bases, with 11 bases between them. The CDR3 has 13 amino acids. Repertoires were generated with immunoSEQ multiplex PCR, while TCRdb's copy carries only in-frame clones and drops some. The sample lists 130,000 or so clones, approximately 80% occurring once. This clonotype was sampled from a human donor in a cohort sampled during active COVID-19. The specimen was peripheral blood. The chain is built from TRBV29-1 and TRBJ2-5; D not resolved. CDR3 in amino acids: CSVAGQKQETQYF. The CDR3, as DNA: TGCAGCGTTGCTGGGCAGAAGCAAGAGACCCAGTACTTC.